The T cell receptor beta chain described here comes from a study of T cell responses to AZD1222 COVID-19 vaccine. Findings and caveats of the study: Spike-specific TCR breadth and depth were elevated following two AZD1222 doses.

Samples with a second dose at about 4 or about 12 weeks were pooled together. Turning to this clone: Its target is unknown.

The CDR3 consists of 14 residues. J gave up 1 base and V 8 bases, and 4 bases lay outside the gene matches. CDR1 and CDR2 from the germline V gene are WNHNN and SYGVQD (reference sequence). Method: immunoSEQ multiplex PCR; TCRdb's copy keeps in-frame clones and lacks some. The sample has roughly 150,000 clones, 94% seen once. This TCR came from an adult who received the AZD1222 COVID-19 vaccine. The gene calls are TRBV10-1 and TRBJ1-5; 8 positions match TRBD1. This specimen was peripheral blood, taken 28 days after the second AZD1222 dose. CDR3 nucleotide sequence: TGCGCCAGCGGGGGACAGGAGAGCAATCAGCCCCAGCATTTT. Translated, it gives CASGGQESNQPQHF.